This T cell receptor beta chain was found in a study of PD-1 blockade in classical Hodgkin lymphoma. Findings of the study overall: Compared with healthy donors, newly diagnosed patients reportedly showed lower baseline TCR diversity.

CDR1 is MNHEY, CDR2 SMNVEV, per germline (reference sequence). The ends were cut back, 6 bases at V and 0 bases at J, with 4 bases in the middle. There are 12 residues in the CDR3. A single count supports this clone. The antigen remains undetermined. Patients all relapsed after autologous stem cell transplantation, and there was variation in brentuximab vedotin exposure. Assay used: immunoSEQ multiplex PCR; TCRdb lists only in-frame clones, some missing. The repertoire holds some 150,000 clones, with about 78% as singletons. The sample was peripheral blood mononuclear cells (PBMCs), taken before the second cycle of nivolumab. The source of this sequence is a human donor with classical Hodgkin lymphoma. The chain recombines TRBV27 with TRBJ2-3; D is uncertain. Here the CDR3 DNA reads TGTGCCAGCAGCCGTAGCACAGATACGCAGTATTTT. Amino acids: CASSRSTDTQYF.